This T cell receptor (beta chain) was sequenced for a study of blood T cell repertoires in COVID-19. Clones were sequenced by immunoSEQ multiplex PCR, and TCRdb holds only the in-frame ones, with some missing. The sample lists 250,000 to 400,000 clones; approximately 90% were seen once. This TCR was recovered from a woman aged 25 to 39 with COVID-19, enrolled during active disease. The sample consisted of peripheral blood.

The CDR3 here is CATSAPSGGPGDNEQFF. CDR3 sequence (DNA): TGTGCCACCAGTGCCCCTAGCGGGGGGCCGGGGGACAATGAGCAGTTCTTC. The chain uses TRBV24-1 and TRBJ2-1; 11 nucleotides match TRBD2. The germline CDR1 and CDR2 sequences are KGHDR and SFDVKD. The CDR3 totals 17 residues. Germline trimming cut 5 bases from V and 5 bases from J; bases unmatched to any gene: 10.